These 18 T cell receptor beta chains originate from one sample sequenced in a study of T cell responses to AZD1222 COVID-19 vaccine. The protocol was immunoSEQ multiplex PCR, while the TCRdb copy is restricted to in-frame clones and leaves out a portion. The sample lists over 130,000 clones, 85% to 90% occurring once. The source was peripheral blood, collected 28 days after the second AZD1222 dose. The receptors shown here come from an adult who received the AZD1222 COVID-19 vaccine.

The chain is built from TRBV19 and TRBJ2-3; tentatively, D is TRBD2 (7 bases). V gave up 6 bases and J gave up 5 bases, with 21 bases separating them. The CDR3 is made up of 16 amino acids. The germline V gene encodes CDR1 LNHDA and CDR2 SQIVND (reference sequence). The CDR3 region is CASRGGAAQAQDTQYF. The CDR3 nucleotides read TGTGCCAGTAGAGGGGGGGCCGCCCAGGCCCAAGATACGCAGTATTTT.

The CDR3 loop is CASSLGTSGNNEQFF. The CDR3 region has the DNA TGTGCCAGCAGCCTCGGGACTAGCGGAAACAATGAGCAGTTCTTC. The J gene is TRBJ2-1, the V gene TRBV4-2; TRBD2 matches at 11 bases. Trimming at V came to 4 bases and at J to 5 bases, leaving 4 bases not matched to a gene. The CDR3 is 15 residues long. CDR1 LGHNA and CDR2 YNFKEQ come from the germline V gene.

This sequence joins TRBV19 and TRBJ2-6, with unresolved D. Germline lookup yields CDR1 LNHDA and CDR2 SQIVND (reference sequence). V shed 9 bases and J shed 0 bases, with 6 bases lying between them. The CDR3 has 13 amino acids. CDR3 loop: CASEISGANVLTF. CDR3 coding DNA: TGTGCCAGCGAAATCTCTGGGGCCAACGTCCTGACTTTC.

V gene TRBV6-1 combines with J gene TRBJ2-5; 9 bases are a match to TRBD1. V gave up 2 bases and J gave up 5 bases; unmatched junction bases: 9. The CDR3 is 16 residues long. Germline V lookup: CDR1 MNHNS, CDR2 SASEGT. CDR3 DNA sequence: TGTGCCAGCAGTGAATTGGGACAGGGAGGGGGTGAGACCCAGTACTTC. It is translated as CASSELGQGGGETQYF.

This clone was detected once. The chain links TRBV28 to TRBJ2-7; D gene unclear. The germline gives CDR1 MDHEN, CDR2 SYDVKM. The CDR3 has 13 residues. Trimming removed 10 bases from V and 0 bases from J, with 13 bases in between. The CDR3 DNA sequence: TGTGCCACCCACTCTACATCCTCCTACGAGCAGTACTTC. This codes for CATHSTSSYEQYF.

J is TRBJ1-5 and V is TRBV28; D is possibly TRBD1 (5 bases). The germline CDR1 and CDR2 sequences are MDHEN and SYDVKM. The V end lost 4 bases, the J end lost 0 bases, and 13 bases lay between the germline ends. The CDR3 has 16 amino acids. The CDR3 DNA is TGTGCCAGCAGTTGGGAGGGGAGCGATAGCAATCAGCCCCAGCATTTT. It codes for CASSWEGSDSNQPQHF.

V and J are TRBV25-1 and TRBJ1-1; a possible D gene is TRBD1 (6 bases). CDR3 size: 17 residues. Trimming left V 3 bases short and J 3 bases short, with 20 bases between. Germline CDR1 is MGHDK and CDR2 is SYGVNS. The CDR3 DNA follows: TGTGCCAGCAGTGATCCTGGGGAGACAGGAAAGGACACTGAAGCTTTCTTT. As protein: CASSDPGETGKDTEAFF.

The chain is built from TRBV19 and TRBJ1-2; 8 nucleotides align to TRBD1. Germline V gene data show CDR1 as LNHDA and CDR2 as SQIVND (reference sequence). This CDR3 spans 15 amino acids. The ends lost 5 bases at V and 3 bases at J; junction bases unmatched: 8. The chain's CDR3 is CASSSQATGDYGYTF. CDR3 coding DNA: TGTGCCAGTAGTTCCCAGGCGACAGGGGACTATGGCTACACCTTC.

The V and J genes are TRBV2 and TRBJ1-1; 9 positions agree with TRBD1. The CDR3 length is 13 residues. J gave up 5 bases and V 5 bases, and 3 bases lay outside the gene matches. Germline CDR1 is SNHLY and CDR2 is FYNNEI. CDR3 amino acids: CASSSDRGTEAFF. The CDR3 DNA reads as TGTGCCAGCAGTAGCGACAGGGGGACTGAAGCTTTCTTT.

This clone was found once. The chain has TRBV29-1 and TRBJ2-3, with D tentatively TRBD1 (6 bases). V gave up 3 bases and J gave up 6 bases, with 13 bases separating them. The CDR3 consists of 13 residues. Germline CDR1 is SQVTM and CDR2 is ANQGSEA. The DNA for the CDR3 is TGCAGCGTTGAGGGGGCCAGTACGGATACGCAGTATTTT. Its protein product is CSVEGASTDTQYF.

The genes are TRBV5-1 and TRBJ2-7; the D gene is possibly TRBD2 (6 bases). V gave up 0 bases and J gave up 0 bases, with 7 bases separating them. The CDR3 is made up of 14 amino acids. Germline V gene sequence: CDR1 SGHRS, CDR2 YFSETQ. The CDR3 DNA follows: TGCGCCAGCAGCTTGGTCGGGAGCTCCTACGAGCAGTACTTC. This translates into CASSLVGSSYEQYF.

The rearrangement links TRBV27 to TRBJ1-2, with D possibly matching TRBD1 (5 bases). V gave up 3 bases and J gave up 3 bases, with 17 bases separating them. The CDR3 length is 16 residues. Germline V lookup: CDR1 MNHEY, CDR2 SMNVEV (reference sequence). The CDR3 is CASSLVDSMGDYGYTF. The CDR3 DNA is TGTGCCAGCAGTTTGGTAGACAGTATGGGCGACTATGGCTACACCTTC.

The chain combines TRBV15 with TRBJ1-2; 9 bases map to TRBD1. The germline V gene encodes CDR1 LNHNV and CDR2 YYDKDF (reference sequence). This CDR3 is 18 amino acids long. Unmatched junction bases numbered 14, after V lost 2 bases and J lost 4 bases. The CDR3 region has the DNA TGTGCCACCAGCAGATCCACAGGGGGCCGACTTCTTGGCTATGGCTACACCTTC. As protein: CATSRSTGGRLLGYGYTF. Complete variable domain (other parts from reference TRBV15 and TRBJ1-2): DAMVIQNPRYQVTQFGKPVTLSCSQTLNHNVMYWYQQKSSQAPKLLFHYYDKDFNNEADTPDNFQSRRPNTSFCFLDIRSPGLGDTAMYLCATSRSTGGRLLGYGYTFGSGTRLTVV.

The chain recombines TRBV10-3 with TRBJ1-5; 7 bases are a match to TRBD1. Trimming cost V 6 bases and J 4 bases; bases outside gene matches: 6. This CDR3 is built from 14 residues. The V gene's germline CDR1 is ENHRY and CDR2 SYGVKD. Here the CDR3 reads CAISPGQTNQPQHF. CDR3 nucleotide sequence: TGTGCCATCAGCCCGGGACAGACGAATCAGCCCCAGCATTTT.

V gene TRBV4-1 combines with J gene TRBJ1-4, with unresolved D. This CDR3 contains 17 residues. Trimming left V 0 bases short and J 1 base short, with 12 bases between. CDR1 and CDR2 (germline): MGHRA, YSYEKL. CDR3 region: CASSQEFEGRTNEKLFF. The CDR3, as DNA: TGCGCCAGCAGCCAAGAGTTCGAAGGGAGAACTAATGAAAAACTGTTTTTT.

This chain uses TRBV10-2 with TRBJ2-1; 9 bases match TRBD2. The V gene's germline CDR1 is WSHSY and CDR2 SAAADI. The CDR3 sequence is 13 residues long. With 0 bases clipped from V and 15 bases from J, the junction kept 6 bases outside the gene matches. The CDR3 reads CASSESKGTSLFF. The DNA for the CDR3 is TGCGCCAGCAGTGAGTCGAAGGGGACTAGCCTGTTCTTC.

The chain is built from TRBV16 and TRBJ1-1; perhaps TRBD1 as D (6 bases). V was pared by 2 bases and J by 5 bases, with 15 bases between. The CDR3 runs 15 residues. Germline CDR1 reads KGHSY; CDR2 reads FQNENV. This CDR3 is CASSQNRVRGTEAFF. The CDR3 region has the DNA TGTGCCAGCAGCCAAAACAGGGTTAGAGGGACTGAAGCTTTCTTT.

The chain joins TRBV19 to TRBJ1-6; TRBD1 aligns across 7 bases. V trimming: 5 bases; J trimming: 5 bases; junction bases outside the gene matches: 12. The CDR3 is 17 residues long. Germline CDR1 and CDR2: LNHDA and SQIVND (reference sequence). The CDR3 loop is CASSPRQGWGNNSPLHF. DNA of the CDR3: TGTGCCAGTAGTCCTCGACAGGGATGGGGCAATAATTCACCCCTCCACTTT. The full variable domain, in which reference TRBV19 and TRBJ1-6 provide the parts outside the CDR3, is DGGITQSPKYLFRKEGQNVTLSCEQNLNHDAMYWYRQDPGQGLRLIYYSQIVNDFQKGDIAEGYSVSREKKESFPLTVTSAQKNPTAFYLCASSPRQGWGNNSPLHFGNGTRLTVT.